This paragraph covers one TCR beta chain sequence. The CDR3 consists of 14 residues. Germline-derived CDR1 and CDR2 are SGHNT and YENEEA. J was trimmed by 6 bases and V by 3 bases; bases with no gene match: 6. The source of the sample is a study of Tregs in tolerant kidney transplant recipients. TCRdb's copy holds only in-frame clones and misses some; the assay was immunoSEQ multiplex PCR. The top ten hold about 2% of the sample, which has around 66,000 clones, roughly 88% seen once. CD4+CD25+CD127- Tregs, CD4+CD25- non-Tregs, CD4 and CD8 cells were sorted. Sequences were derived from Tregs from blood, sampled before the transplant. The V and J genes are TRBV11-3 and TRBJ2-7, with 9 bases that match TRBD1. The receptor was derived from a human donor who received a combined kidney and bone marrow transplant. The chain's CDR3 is CASSFRDRAGEQYF. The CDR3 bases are TGTGCCAGCAGCTTCCGGGACAGGGCAGGCGAGCAGTACTTC.